This T cell receptor beta chain was obtained from a study of lymphopenia after photon versus proton radiotherapy. Overall study results and limits: Proton therapy kept repertoires fairly stable, unlike photons, which gained effector/memory cells.

Notes on this clone: Its antigen remains unknown.

The protocol was immunoSEQ multiplex PCR, while the TCRdb copy is restricted to in-frame clones and leaves out a portion. The repertoire holds around 59,000 clones, less than 85% seen once, with roughly 2% in the top ten. The length of the CDR3 is 15 residues. Losses at the gene ends were 2 bases for V and 7 bases for J; bases not matched to a gene: 7. Germline assignment: CDR1 ENHRY and CDR2 SYGVKD. V and J are TRBV10-3 and TRBJ1-5; 8 positions agree with TRBD1. This receptor was identified in a man aged 55 to 70 with pancreatic cancer. Specimen: peripheral blood, collected from a patient treated with proton-based radiotherapy. The CDR3 sequence is CAISESVQGAQPQHF. CDR3 nucleotides: TGTGCCATCAGTGAGAGTGTTCAGGGGGCCCAGCCCCAGCATTTT.